The rows below give T cell receptor beta chains drawn from one sample of a study of cytomegalovirus exposure and HLA in healthy donors. Assay: immunoSEQ multiplex PCR; the TCRdb copy retains only in-frame clones and omits some. This table has tens of thousands of clones, about 92% appearing once. Sequenced sample: PBMCs. These receptors all come from a man aged 18 to 30 in good health and CMV-seronegative. The CDR3 runs from the conserved cysteine through the conserved F or W. The order of the fields is clone size, D gene, V gene, J gene, CDR3 DNA, CDR3 protein. The D gene is left open where the match is weak. Clone size appears in some rows only: once, few, many, or a class for an expanded clone.

abundance: NA
d_gene: NA
v_gene: TRBV9
j_gene: TRBJ2-3
CDR3nt: TGTGCCAGCAGCTTTACTATCACAGATACGCAGTATTTT
CDR3aa: CASSFTITDTQYF

abundance: NA
d_gene: NA
v_gene: TRBV4-2
j_gene: TRBJ2-1
CDR3nt: TGTGCCAGCAGCCCGGCGGGTCCCCATGAGCAGTTCTTC
CDR3aa: CASSPAGPHEQFF

abundance: once
d_gene: NA
v_gene: TRBV13
j_gene: TRBJ2-7
CDR3nt: TGTGCCAGCAGCCCTCAGGGGCCGCACCACTACGAGCAGTACTTC
CDR3aa: CASSPQGPHHYEQYF

abundance: NA
d_gene: NA
v_gene: TRBV19
j_gene: TRBJ1-2
CDR3nt: TGTGCCAGTAGTATAGATTTCGCAGGGCAGAACGGCTACACCTTC
CDR3aa: CASSIDFAGQNGYTF

abundance: NA
d_gene: TRBD2
v_gene: TRBV10-1
j_gene: TRBJ2-3
CDR3nt: TGCGCCAGCAGAGGGCGGAGCGGGAAAGATACGCAGTATTTT
CDR3aa: CASRGRSGKDTQYF

abundance: once
d_gene: NA
v_gene: TRBV27
j_gene: TRBJ2-7
CDR3nt: TGTGCCAGCAGTTGGACTACTCGGGCCTACGAGCAGTACTTC
CDR3aa: CASSWTTRAYEQYF

abundance: NA
d_gene: TRBD1
v_gene: TRBV2
j_gene: TRBJ1-1
CDR3nt: TGTGCCAGCAGGCAGGGGGCGTGGACTGAAGCTTTCTTT
CDR3aa: CASRQGAWTEAFF

abundance: NA
d_gene: NA
v_gene: TRBV4-1
j_gene: TRBJ2-1
CDR3nt: TGCGCCAGCAGCCTCTCTAGCACCGGAGGTAATGAGCAGTTCTTC
CDR3aa: CASSLSSTGGNEQFF

abundance: NA
d_gene: NA
v_gene: TRBV28
j_gene: TRBJ1-4
CDR3nt: TGTGCCAGCAGTTTGGGGCATCTAGGTGAAAAACTGTTTTTT
CDR3aa: CASSLGHLGEKLFF

abundance: NA
d_gene: NA
v_gene: TRBV12-5
j_gene: TRBJ1-5
CDR3nt: TGTGCTAGTGGCCTCAATCAGCCCCAGCATTTT
CDR3aa: CASGLNQPQHF

abundance: NA
d_gene: TRBD1
v_gene: TRBV28
j_gene: TRBJ2-4
CDR3nt: TGTGCCAGCAGTTTACAGGGGGCGCTTTCCAAAAACATTCAGTACTTC
CDR3aa: CASSLQGALSKNIQYF

abundance: NA
d_gene: TRBD1
v_gene: TRBV30
j_gene: TRBJ1-2
CDR3nt: TGTGCCTGGAGGTCTTCGGGACAGGGTCCTGGCTACACCTTC
CDR3aa: CAWRSSGQGPGYTF

abundance: NA
d_gene: TRBD2
v_gene: TRBV7-9
j_gene: TRBJ2-1
CDR3nt: TGTGCCAGCAGCTTAGAAAGCGGGAGGGCATCCTACAATGAGCAGTTCTTC
CDR3aa: CASSLESGRASYNEQFF

abundance: NA
d_gene: TRBD2
v_gene: TRBV6-1
j_gene: TRBJ2-2
CDR3nt: TGTGCCAGCAGCGCCTGGGAGCGGGGCCATCAGAAGCTGTTTTTT
CDR3aa: CASSAWERGHQKLFF

abundance: few
d_gene: TRBD1
v_gene: TRBV5-1
j_gene: TRBJ2-1
CDR3nt: TGCGCCAGCAGCCGGACAGGGGACAATGAGCAGTTCTTC
CDR3aa: CASSRTGDNEQFF

abundance: NA
d_gene: TRBD2
v_gene: TRBV7-9
j_gene: TRBJ2-5
CDR3nt: TGTGCCAGCAGCTCTTGGACTAGCGGGAGTGATGAGACCCAGTACTTC
CDR3aa: CASSSWTSGSDETQYF

abundance: NA
d_gene: TRBD1
v_gene: TRBV12-5
j_gene: TRBJ1-5
CDR3nt: TGTGCTAGTGTTTCGGACAGGGGCAATCAGCCCCAGCATTTT
CDR3aa: CASVSDRGNQPQHF

abundance: NA
d_gene: NA
v_gene: TRBV9
j_gene: TRBJ2-1
CDR3nt: TGTGCCAGCAGCGCCGGAGACAGAAACTCCTACAATGAGCAGTTCTTC
CDR3aa: CASSAGDRNSYNEQFF

abundance: once
d_gene: NA
v_gene: TRBV19
j_gene: TRBJ2-6
CDR3nt: TGTGCCAGTAGTATAGGGCAGGGTTTCTCTGGGGCCAACGTCCTGACTTTC
CDR3aa: CASSIGQGFSGANVLTF

abundance: NA
d_gene: TRBD2
v_gene: TRBV18
j_gene: TRBJ2-1
CDR3nt: TGTGCCAGCTCACCTACTAGCGGGAGTTACAATGAGCAGTTCTTC
CDR3aa: CASSPTSGSYNEQFF

abundance: NA
d_gene: NA
v_gene: TRBV28
j_gene: TRBJ2-7
CDR3nt: TGTGCCAGCAGTTCTCCGGGACAATCCTACGAGCAGTACTTC
CDR3aa: CASSSPGQSYEQYF

abundance: NA
d_gene: TRBD1
v_gene: TRBV5-4
j_gene: TRBJ2-1
CDR3nt: TGTGCCAGCAGCCAGAAGGGGGCGCTTTTCTCCTACAATGAGCAGTTCTTC
CDR3aa: CASSQKGALFSYNEQFF

abundance: NA
d_gene: NA
v_gene: TRBV19
j_gene: TRBJ1-2
CDR3nt: TGTGCCAGTATCGGGGGACCTAACTATGGCTACACCTTC
CDR3aa: CASIGGPNYGYTF

abundance: NA
d_gene: TRBD1
v_gene: TRBV7-9
j_gene: TRBJ2-7
CDR3nt: TGTGCCAGCAGCTCAGTGACAGGGTTGTTCTACGAGCAGTACTTC
CDR3aa: CASSSVTGLFYEQYF

abundance: NA
d_gene: TRBD2
v_gene: TRBV28
j_gene: TRBJ2-5
CDR3nt: TGTGCCAGCAGTCGTCAACTAGCGGTACAAGAGACCCAGTACTTC
CDR3aa: CASSRQLAVQETQYF

abundance: NA
d_gene: NA
v_gene: TRBV25-1
j_gene: TRBJ2-7
CDR3nt: TGTGCCAGCAGTGAATCGGGACAATCCTACGAGCAGTACTTC
CDR3aa: CASSESGQSYEQYF

abundance: NA
d_gene: NA
v_gene: TRBV7-9
j_gene: TRBJ2-1
CDR3nt: TGTGCCAGCAGCTATGACTGGAACAATGAGCAGTTCTTC
CDR3aa: CASSYDWNNEQFF

abundance: NA
d_gene: NA
v_gene: TRBV2
j_gene: TRBJ2-3
CDR3nt: TGTGCCAGCAGTGATGTGGCGGCCACAGATACGCAGTATTTT
CDR3aa: CASSDVAATDTQYF

abundance: NA
d_gene: NA
v_gene: TRBV4-1
j_gene: TRBJ2-5
CDR3nt: TGCGCCAGCAGCCAAGATGACCCCCACAGGGTGACAAGGAGACCCCAGTACTTC
CDR3aa: CASSQDDPHRVTRRPQYF

abundance: NA
d_gene: TRBD1
v_gene: TRBV5-4
j_gene: TRBJ1-2
CDR3nt: TGTGCCAGCAGGATACTTGGACAGGGATCTAAGTATGGCTACACCTTC
CDR3aa: CASRILGQGSKYGYTF

abundance: NA
d_gene: TRBD1
v_gene: TRBV27
j_gene: TRBJ1-1
CDR3nt: TGTGCCAGCAGTTTGGGTAGGGGGCGAGAGAACACTGAAGCTTTCTTT
CDR3aa: CASSLGRGRENTEAFF

abundance: NA
d_gene: NA
v_gene: TRBV5-6
j_gene: TRBJ2-1
CDR3nt: TGTGCCAGCAGCTCGATGATCGTAGCGGAGGACAATGAGCAGTTCTTC
CDR3aa: CASSSMIVAEDNEQFF

abundance: NA
d_gene: NA
v_gene: TRBV7-2
j_gene: TRBJ1-2
CDR3nt: TGTGCCAGCAGCTTATCATCCTATACTAACTATGGCTACACCTTC
CDR3aa: CASSLSSYTNYGYTF

abundance: NA
d_gene: NA
v_gene: TRBV2
j_gene: TRBJ2-1
CDR3nt: TGTGCCAGCAGTGAACGGTACAATGAGCAGTTCTTC
CDR3aa: CASSERYNEQFF

abundance: NA
d_gene: NA
v_gene: TRBV2
j_gene: TRBJ1-1
CDR3nt: TGTGCCAGCTCTGGGGAGGCGGACACTGAAGCTTTCTTT
CDR3aa: CASSGEADTEAFF

abundance: NA
d_gene: NA
v_gene: TRBV5-6
j_gene: TRBJ1-5
CDR3nt: TGTGCCAGCAGCTTGGCAGGCGGACATACAGATCAGCCCCAGCATTTT
CDR3aa: CASSLAGGHTDQPQHF

abundance: NA
d_gene: TRBD2
v_gene: TRBV14
j_gene: TRBJ2-3
CDR3nt: TGTGCCAGCAGCCAAGATCGTACGGGGGAGGGCCGGGCAGATACGCAGTATTTT
CDR3aa: CASSQDRTGEGRADTQYF

abundance: NA
d_gene: TRBD1
v_gene: TRBV6-6
j_gene: TRBJ1-1
CDR3nt: TGTGCCAGCAGTCCTCAGGGGGCGAACACTGAAGCTTTCTTT
CDR3aa: CASSPQGANTEAFF

abundance: NA
d_gene: NA
v_gene: TRBV6-5
j_gene: TRBJ1-1
CDR3nt: TGTGCCAGCAGTTACTCGAGGCAAAGCGAAGCTTTCTTT
CDR3aa: CASSYSRQSEAFF

abundance: NA
d_gene: NA
v_gene: TRBV11-2
j_gene: TRBJ2-2
CDR3nt: TGTGCCAGCAGCTTTTCGGCCGGGGAGCTGTTTTTT
CDR3aa: CASSFSAGELFF

abundance: once
d_gene: TRBD2
v_gene: TRBV28
j_gene: TRBJ2-7
CDR3nt: TGTGCCAGCAGTTTAATACGGGGGCTAGCGGGAGCCGGTCCCTTTTCGGGGCAGTACTTC
CDR3aa: CASSLIRGLAGAGPFSGQYF

abundance: NA
d_gene: TRBD2
v_gene: TRBV6-1
j_gene: TRBJ2-2
CDR3nt: TGTGCCAGCAGTGAAGCGGGAAGCGGGAGGGCCCGTCGGGAGCTGTTTTTT
CDR3aa: CASSEAGSGRARRELFF

abundance: once
d_gene: TRBD2
v_gene: TRBV5-1
j_gene: TRBJ2-1
CDR3nt: TGCGCCAGCAGCTTGTTAGCGGGATCTTACAATGAGCAGTTCTTC
CDR3aa: CASSLLAGSYNEQFF

abundance: NA
d_gene: TRBD1
v_gene: TRBV27
j_gene: TRBJ1-1
CDR3nt: TGTGCCAGCAGTTGGACAGGGAACACTGAAGCTTTCTTT
CDR3aa: CASSWTGNTEAFF

abundance: NA
d_gene: TRBD2
v_gene: TRBV7-8
j_gene: TRBJ2-1
CDR3nt: TGTGCCAGCAGCTCTACTAGCGGCCTCAATGAGCAGTTCTTC
CDR3aa: CASSSTSGLNEQFF

abundance: NA
d_gene: TRBD1
v_gene: TRBV5-6
j_gene: TRBJ2-7
CDR3nt: TGTGCCAGCAGCTTAGAGGGACAGGGGGCCTACGAGCAGTACTTC
CDR3aa: CASSLEGQGAYEQYF

abundance: NA
d_gene: TRBD2
v_gene: TRBV9
j_gene: TRBJ2-2
CDR3nt: TGTGCCAGCAGCGTAGACTTCAGGGCGGGAGGCAACACCGGGGAGCTGTTTTTT
CDR3aa: CASSVDFRAGGNTGELFF

abundance: once
d_gene: TRBD1
v_gene: TRBV19
j_gene: TRBJ1-2
CDR3nt: TGTGCCAGTAGTCCCCGGACAGGGTCCAACTATGGCTACACCTTC
CDR3aa: CASSPRTGSNYGYTF

abundance: once
d_gene: TRBD2
v_gene: TRBV14
j_gene: TRBJ2-3
CDR3nt: TGTGCCAGCAGCCAAGTCGGGCTAGCGGGAGGTACGCAGTATTTT
CDR3aa: CASSQVGLAGGTQYF

abundance: NA
d_gene: NA
v_gene: TRBV6-1
j_gene: TRBJ2-3
CDR3nt: TGTGCCAGCAGTTCGGGTTACGAGGGCACAGATACGCAGTATTTT
CDR3aa: CASSSGYEGTDTQYF

abundance: NA
d_gene: TRBD2
v_gene: TRBV28
j_gene: TRBJ2-2
CDR3nt: TGTGCCAGCAGTTGGGGGACTAGCGGTGTCGTCACCGGGGAGCTGTTTTTT
CDR3aa: CASSWGTSGVVTGELFF

abundance: NA
d_gene: TRBD1
v_gene: TRBV5-1
j_gene: TRBJ2-5
CDR3nt: TGCGCCAGCAGCTTAGGGACAGAAGAGACCCAGTACTTC
CDR3aa: CASSLGTEETQYF

abundance: NA
d_gene: TRBD2
v_gene: TRBV5-1
j_gene: TRBJ2-2
CDR3nt: TGCGCCAGCAGGGCCGGGACTAGCGGCACCGGGGAGCTGTTTTTT
CDR3aa: CASRAGTSGTGELFF